This TCR beta chain was found in a study of OX40 agonist ivuxolimab in advanced cancers. CDR3 length: 15 amino acids. CDR1 and CDR2 from the germline V gene are SSHAT and FNYEAQ (reference sequence). Profiling relied on immunoSEQ multiplex PCR, and the TCRdb table lists in-frame clones only, not all of them. The data contain around 40,000 clones, 80% of them singletons. Study-wide results and limits: The work left the antigen specificity of expanded peripheral T cells undetermined.

Points on this clone: The antigen is unknown. One end of the junction fails to match germline, which may point to a read error.

The input for sequencing was CD4+ or CD8+ T cells sorted from blood, taken in a trial of the OX40 agonist ivuxolimab. The TCR comes from an adult with an advanced solid tumor such as melanoma, head and neck, liver or kidney cancer. The chain has TRBV7-7 and TRBJ2-5; D gene uncertain. CDR3 DNA sequence: TGTGCTAGCAGCTTAGTCGGTAGCTTAGGAGAGACCCAGTACTTC. This translates into CASSLVGSLGETQYF.